The present T cell receptor beta chain was sequenced within a study of low-dose radiotherapy and immunotherapy resistance in tumors. Documented time point: before trial treatment. PCR amplification of the TCRs was performed with Phusion for 20 PCR cycles, and it relied on a constant-region primer together with a V-primer adapter. MiXCR, applied by TCRdb to the reads, yields one record per CDR3 protein. The data show about 50,000 distinct CDR3 sequences, around 11% seen once. Sample: PBMCs, taken before treatment. This TCR was sampled from a female donor with ovarian cancer.

Here the CDR3 reads CASSLQGVMGSYNEQFF. In DNA form, the CDR3 reads TGTGCCAGCAGTTTACAGGGTGTCATGGGATCCTACAATGAGCAGTTCTTC. The genes are TRBV27 and TRBJ2-1; D is perhaps TRBD1 (5 bases). V lost 2 bases and J lost 1, with 15 bases in between. Looked up from germline, CDR1 is MNHEY and CDR2 is SMNVEV (reference sequence). This CDR3 spans 17 amino acids.